This TCR beta chain was profiled in a study of blood T cell repertoires in COVID-19. In the study overall: COVID-19 samples from acute and convalescent phases originated in the United States, Italy and Spain. T cells, B-cell-depleted T cells, or PBMCs supplied cDNA or gDNA.

Per the original methods: Reference gene primers were amplified, and this amplification served to estimate nucleated cell counts. TCRdb keeps only in-frame clones here, not all; method: immunoSEQ multiplex PCR. That table supplies the V and J calls and clone size; D and trimming were determined from the DNA. The sample records about 190,000 clones, 75% to 90% being singletons. What was sequenced was peripheral blood. The sequence was collected from a man in his forties with acute or convalescent COVID-19.

For the CDR3, the DNA is TGTGCCAGCTCACGAACGGGACAGGGCCACGAGCAGTACTTC. Protein: CASSRTGQGHEQYF. The V gene is TRBV18, the J gene TRBJ2-7, with TRBD1 identical over 9 bases. The CDR3 contains 14 residues. Trimming cost V 4 bases and J 5 bases; bases outside gene matches: 6. CDR1 and CDR2 (germline): KGHSH, LQKENI.